These T cell receptor beta chains were read from a single sample in a study of blood T cells in healthy people across ages. Using its own MiXCR run on the 5' RACE reads, TCRdb lists one record per CDR3 protein. The sample contains over 600,000 distinct CDR3 sequences, about 21% of which appear only once. The sequencing sample was made of blood. The receptors here all came from a man in his 70s in good health. Each CDR3 is given with its conserved first and last residue. A D gene is named only where the DNA matches it firmly. Size is stated for part of the rows, as once, few or many counts, or as a class when the clone is expanded.

V	J	size	D	DNA	CDR3
TRBV5-1	TRBJ2-7	NA	NA	TGCGCCAGCAGCGTCGGGACCGTAGACGAGCAGTACTTC	CASSVGTVDEQYF
TRBV9	TRBJ2-7	NA	NA	TGTGCCAGCAGCGTAGCGGGGACGGCAACCTACGAGCAGTACTTC	CASSVAGTATYEQYF
TRBV3-1	TRBJ1-1	NA	NA	TGTGCCAGCAGCCAAAGGCGGAACACTGAAGCTTTCTTT	CASSQRRNTEAFF
TRBV7-2	TRBJ2-7	NA	TRBD2	TGTGCCAGCAGCCCCTTGCGGGAGGCCCACGAGCAGTACTTC	CASSPLREAHEQYF
TRBV9	TRBJ1-4	NA	NA	TGTGCCAGCAGCGTAGGAAAAATGGGGGGAACAAATGAAAAACTGTTTTTT	CASSVGKMGGTNEKLFF
TRBV2	TRBJ2-3	many	NA	TGTGCCAGCAGGGAGACTCCCGGCACAGATACGCAGTATTTT	CASRETPGTDTQYF
TRBV7-9	TRBJ2-1	few	TRBD2	TGTGCCAGCAGCCTGCGAGTTAGCGGGAGCTATGAGCAGTTCTTC	CASSLRVSGSYEQFF
TRBV3-1	TRBJ2-4	many	TRBD2	TGTGCCAGCAGCAAGCGGGGGGAGCGCATTCAGTACTTC	CASSKRGERIQYF
TRBV3-1	TRBJ1-3	NA	NA	TGTGCCAGCAGCCAAGCGGGCAGCTCTGGAAACACCATATATTTT	CASSQAGSSGNTIYF
TRBV7-2	TRBJ2-5	few	TRBD2	TGTGCCAGCAGCTTCACCAGCGGGGCCACCCAAGAGACCCAGTACTTC	CASSFTSGATQETQYF
TRBV7-2	TRBJ2-1	once	TRBD2	TGTGCCAGCAGCTTAAGAAGTTTCGGGACTAGCGCGTACAATGAGCAGTTCTTC	CASSLRSFGTSAYNEQFF
TRBV7-2	TRBJ1-4	NA	TRBD1	TGTGCCAGCAGCTTAGCGATCCCGGGACAGGGGGCCTTGGAAAAACTGTTTTTT	CASSLAIPGQGALEKLFF
TRBV5-1	TRBJ2-3	few	NA	TGCGCCAGCAGCTTACAGGGAATGATCACAGATACGCAGTATTTT	CASSLQGMITDTQYF
TRBV7-9	TRBJ2-3	NA	NA	TGTGCCAGCAGCTTATTAAAGGGCCCACTCACAGATACGCAGTATTTT	CASSLLKGPLTDTQYF
TRBV13	TRBJ2-7	NA	NA	TGTGCCAGCAGCGGAGGGACAACCACCTACGAGCAGTACTTC	CASSGGTTTYEQYF
TRBV18	TRBJ1-3	NA	NA	TGTGCCAGCTCACCACCGGCGAAAGAAGGAAACACCATATATTTT	CASSPPAKEGNTIYF
TRBV4-1	TRBJ1-1	few	NA	TGCGCCGGCAGCCAAGCAGAGGTGCCGAACACTGAAGCTTTCTTT	CAGSQAEVPNTEAFF
TRBV5-1	TRBJ2-1	NA	NA	TGCGCCAGCAGTCGGAGCATAGGGAGGAACAATGAGCAGTTCTTC	CASSRSIGRNNEQFF
TRBV27	TRBJ2-1	many	TRBD2	TGTGCCAGCAGTTTTTTGGCGCCGGGACTAGCGGGAGGATCCGACAATGAGCAGTTCTTC	CASSFLAPGLAGGSDNEQFF
TRBV6-6	TRBJ2-6	NA	NA	TGTGCCAGCAGTTATTGGGGAACTGGGGCCAACGTCCTGACTTTC	CASSYWGTGANVLTF
TRBV29-1	TRBJ2-4	many	NA	TGCAGCGTTGAAGATCTAGGGAACATTCAGTACTTC	CSVEDLGNIQYF
TRBV5-1	TRBJ1-4	NA	TRBD1	TGCGCCAGCAGCCCGGACAGGGGATCAACTAATGAAAAACTGTTTTTT	CASSPDRGSTNEKLFF
TRBV20-1	TRBJ2-1	many	TRBD2	TGCAGTGCCCGGGTGACTAGCGGGAGGGTAAATGAGCAGTTCTTC	CSARVTSGRVNEQFF
TRBV20-1	TRBJ1-2	once	TRBD1	TGCAGTGCTAGTATCCAGGGGGCGGGGGGCTACACCTTC	CSASIQGAGGYTF
TRBV6-2/TRBV6-3	TRBJ2-3	NA	NA	TGTGCCAGCAGTACCCTCAGGGGAGCGGCAGATACGCAGTATTTT	CASSTLRGAADTQYF
TRBV18	TRBJ2-4	NA	NA	TGTGCCAGCTCACCACTGACCTTAGCCAAAAACATTCAGTACTTC	CASSPLTLAKNIQYF
TRBV28	TRBJ1-4	few	NA	TGTGCCAGCACCGGGTATCGGAATGAAAAACTGTTTTTT	CASTGYRNEKLFF
TRBV3-1	TRBJ2-5	once	TRBD2	TGTGCCAGCAGCCAAGGACTAGCGGGGAACCAAGAGACCCAGTACTTC	CASSQGLAGNQETQYF
TRBV3-1	TRBJ1-4	few	NA	TGTGCCAGCAGCCGGTGGGGGGGGGCAAAACTGTTTTTT	CASSRWGGAKLFF
TRBV7-9	TRBJ2-5	few	NA	TGTACCAGCAGCCTAGGGGTTACAGAGACCCAGTACTTC	CTSSLGVTETQYF
TRBV28	TRBJ2-7	few	NA	TGTGCCAGCAGTTTAGACAGGATCCTCTCCTACGAGCAGTACTTC	CASSLDRILSYEQYF
TRBV14	TRBJ2-3	few	TRBD2	TGTGCCAGCAGCCAAAGTAGCGGGATCATCACAGATACGCAGTATTTT	CASSQSSGIITDTQYF
TRBV28	TRBJ2-3	NA	NA	TGTGCCAGCAGTTCTCTCGGTGAGGTTAGTTGGGATACGCAGTATTTT	CASSSLGEVSWDTQYF
TRBV15	TRBJ2-1	few	NA	TGTGCCACCAGCAATGCTGGGGGCGGGGCATACAATGAGCAGTTCTTC	CATSNAGGGAYNEQFF
TRBV20-1	TRBJ1-2	few	NA	TGCAGTGCGTCCTTAGAGACAAATTATGGCTACACCTTC	CSASLETNYGYTF
TRBV20-1	TRBJ1-4	NA	NA	TGCAGTGCTACGGGATCTACAAACCTGATTAATGAAAAACTGTTTTTT	CSATGSTNLINEKLFF
TRBV10-3	TRBJ2-5	NA	TRBD1	TGTGCCATCACCCCGGGACAGGGACAAGAGACCCAGTACTTC	CAITPGQGQETQYF
TRBV20-1	TRBJ1-1	NA	NA	TGCAGTGCTAGAGATCCGGGTCCCGGAGATGACACTGAGGCTTTCTTT	CSARDPGPGDDTEAFF
TRBV23-1	TRBJ1-2	few	NA	TGCGCCAGCAGTCAATCGTGGGCCCGACTCTACTATGGCTACACCTTC	CASSQSWARLYYGYTF
TRBV25-1	TRBJ2-5	NA	NA	TGTGCCAGCAGTGACCCGCGGGTCCGAGAGACCCAGTACTTC	CASSDPRVRETQYF
TRBV5-1	TRBJ1-2	few	TRBD1	TGCGCCAGCAGCTTGGCCGCGACAGGGGGCGCGGATGACTATGGCTACACCTTC	CASSLAATGGADDYGYTF
TRBV4-3	TRBJ2-5	many	NA	TGCGCCAGCAGCCAAGTAAGGTCGTACCAAGAGACCCAGTACTTC	CASSQVRSYQETQYF
TRBV11-2	TRBJ2-7	many	TRBD1	TGTGCCAGCACCCGCGGGACAGGGGATTCCTACGAGCAGTACTTC	CASTRGTGDSYEQYF
TRBV20-1	TRBJ1-2	NA	NA	TGCAGCGCTAGACTCGACAGTGTCGGCTACACCTTC	CSARLDSVGYTF
TRBV2	TRBJ2-5	few	TRBD2	TGTGCCAGCAGGAGGGGACTAGCGGGAGTACGGGAGACCCAGTACTTC	CASRRGLAGVRETQYF
TRBV5-1	TRBJ2-3	NA	TRBD1	TGCGCCAGCAGCGTGACAGGGAATGTCGGAGATACGCAGTATTTT	CASSVTGNVGDTQYF
TRBV29-1	TRBJ2-7	few	TRBD1	TGCAGCGTTCTTGTCAGGGGGCGATGGGAGCAGTACTTC	CSVLVRGRWEQYF
TRBV7-2	TRBJ2-5	NA	TRBD2	TGTGCCAGCAGCTTAAACGCCCTAGCGGGAGGAAGAGAGACCCAGTACTTC	CASSLNALAGGRETQYF
TRBV6-6	TRBJ2-7	few	NA	TGTGCCAGCAGTTATCCGCCCTTTACCCACGAGCAGTACTTC	CASSYPPFTHEQYF
TRBV7-2	TRBJ2-1	many	NA	TGTGCCAGCAGCTCCCTTTTGAATGAGCAGTTCTTC	CASSSLLNEQFF
TRBV5-1	TRBJ2-1	few	TRBD2	TGCGCCAGCAGCGAGGGACTAGCGGGAAATGAGCAGTTCTTC	CASSEGLAGNEQFF
TRBV3-1	TRBJ2-3	few	TRBD2	TGTGCCAGCAGCCGCCGTGGGGGCGCTAGCGGGGGCACAGATACGCAGTATTTT	CASSRRGGASGGTDTQYF
TRBV3-1	TRBJ2-5	few	TRBD2	TGTGCCAGCAGCCAAGGGCTAGCGGGAGTTGATCAAGAGACCCAGTACTTC	CASSQGLAGVDQETQYF
TRBV7-2	TRBJ2-1	NA	TRBD2	TGTGCCAGCAGACCCTCACTAGCGAGCTCCTACAATGAGCAGTTCTTC	CASRPSLASSYNEQFF
TRBV5-4	TRBJ1-4	few	NA	TGTGCCAGCAGCTATCCAGGGGATGGAAAACTGTTTTTT	CASSYPGDGKLFF
TRBV12-3/TRBV12-4	TRBJ1-6	NA	NA	TGTGCCAGCAGCCTACGGGATTCACCCCTCCACTTT	CASSLRDSPLHF
TRBV3-1	TRBJ2-5	few	NA	TGTGCCAGCAGCCAGCGGCCGGTAGAGACCCAGTACTTC	CASSQRPVETQYF